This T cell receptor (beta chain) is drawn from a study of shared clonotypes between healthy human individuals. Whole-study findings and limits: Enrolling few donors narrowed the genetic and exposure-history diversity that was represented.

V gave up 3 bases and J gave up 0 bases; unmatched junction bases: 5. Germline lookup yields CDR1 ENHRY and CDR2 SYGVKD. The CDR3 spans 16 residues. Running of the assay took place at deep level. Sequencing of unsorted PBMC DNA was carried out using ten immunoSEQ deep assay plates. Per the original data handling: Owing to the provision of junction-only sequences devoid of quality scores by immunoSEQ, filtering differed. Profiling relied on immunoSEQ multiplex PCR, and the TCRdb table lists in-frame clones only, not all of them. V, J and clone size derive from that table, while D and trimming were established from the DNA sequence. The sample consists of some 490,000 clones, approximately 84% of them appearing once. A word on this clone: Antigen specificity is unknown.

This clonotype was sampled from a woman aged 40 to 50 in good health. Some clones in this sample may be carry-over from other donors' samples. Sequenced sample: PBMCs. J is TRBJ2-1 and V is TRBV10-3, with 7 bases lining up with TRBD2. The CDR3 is CAISEKAGVSYNEQFF. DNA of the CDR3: TGTGCCATCAGTGAAAAGGCGGGGGTCTCCTACAATGAGCAGTTCTTC.